The 8 T cell receptor beta chains listed next were all sequenced from one sample in a study of blood T cell repertoires in COVID-19. Measured with immunoSEQ multiplex PCR; TCRdb has only the in-frame clones, and not every one. This table has about 150,000 clones, 85% to 90% appearing once. Sequencing used peripheral blood. Source of these receptors: a man aged 18-30 years with COVID-19, enrolled during active disease.

The V and J genes are TRBV9 and TRBJ1-1; the D gene is possibly TRBD1 (5 bases). Germline CDR1 SGDLS, CDR2 YYNGEE. Trimming removed 4 bases at V and 0 bases at J, with 13 bases between. This CDR3 has 15 amino acids. The CDR3 loop reads CASSPPGNMNTEAFF. CDR3 nucleotides: TGTGCCAGCAGCCCCCCAGGGAACATGAACACTGAAGCTTTCTTT.

The rearrangement joins TRBV7-9 to TRBJ1-2; D gene uncertain. The CDR3 covers 17 residues. Germline CDR1 and CDR2: SEHNR and FQNEAQ (reference sequence). Deletions cut 0 bases from V and 6 bases from J, with 20 bases between. For the CDR3, the DNA is TGTGCCAGCAGCTTAGCAGGAGTCGGATCACGCGGGGATGGCTACACCTTC. This gives the protein CASSLAGVGSRGDGYTF.

For the CDR3, the DNA is TGTGCCAGCAGGAGGGGGGGCGAAACCTACGAGCAGTACTTC. Protein sequence: CASRRGGETYEQYF. The V and J genes are TRBV7-2 and TRBJ2-7, with D maybe TRBD2 (7 bases). In germline, CDR1 is SGHTA, CDR2 FQGNSA. The ends were cut back, 6 bases at V and 2 bases at J, with 14 bases in the middle. This CDR3 is built from 14 residues.

The CDR3 nucleotides read TGCGCCAGCAGCCAAGATGGGGGGGATTACAATGAGCAGTTCTTC. Its translation is CASSQDGGDYNEQFF. The genes are TRBV4-1 and TRBJ2-1; 7 nucleotides line up with TRBD2. CDR1 is MGHRA, CDR2 YSYEKL, per germline. The ends lost 0 bases at V and 4 bases at J; junction bases unmatched: 3. The CDR3 runs 15 residues.

The chain uses TRBV11-3 and TRBJ2-7; weak D call: TRBD2 (5 bases). The CDR3 sequence is 13 residues long. The ends were cut back, 1 base at V and 6 bases at J, with 10 bases in the middle. The germline gives CDR1 SGHNT, CDR2 YENEEA. The CDR3, as DNA: TGTGCCAGCAGCTTAGGTGAGGGCGGCGAGCAGTACTTC. Protein sequence: CASSLGEGGEQYF.

The chain uses TRBV21-1 and TRBJ2-3; TRBD1, the table's D call, was not compared with the DNA. TRBV21-1 is noted as a pseudogene. The CDR3 is 21 residues long. Written as DNA, the CDR3 is TGTGCCAGCAGCAATGGGGGCCGACAGGCGACTGCTCTATTTAGCACAGATACGCAGTATTTT. It specifies CASSNGGRQATALFSTDTQYF.

The V call is TRBV14, the J call TRBJ2-3, with D possibly matching TRBD1 (5 bases). V was trimmed by 1 base and J by 2 bases, leaving 10 bases between them. Germline V lookup: CDR1 SGHDN, CDR2 FVKESK. CDR3 size: 15 residues. DNA of the CDR3: TGTGCCAGCAGCCAAGTGGCAGGGCCCACAGATACGCAGTATTTT. Translation gives CASSQVAGPTDTQYF.

V and J are TRBV27 and TRBJ2-1; a weak D match, TRBD2 (5 bases). This CDR3 has 12 amino acids. The V and J ends lost 5 bases and 12 bases respectively, with 14 bases between them. CDR1 is MNHEY and CDR2 is SMNVEV in the germline V gene (reference sequence). CDR3 nucleotide sequence: TGTGCCAGCAGTGTGGTTGATGGAGGGCAGTTCTTC. This codes for CASSVVDGGQFF.